The 29 T cell receptor beta chains given below trace back to one sample, sequenced in a study of T cells in Graves' hyperthyroidism and ophthalmopathy. TCR beta CDR3 regions were amplified from RNA transcripts. RT-PCR in the first round (using the HTBI primer set) targeted the TCR CDR3. TCRdb reprocessed the multiplex PCR reads with MiXCR, giving one entry per CDR3 protein. The sample shows under 400,000 distinct CDR3 sequences, around 16% of them seen only once. The sequenced material came from blood. These receptors originate from a man aged 30-40 years with Graves' hyperthyroidism.

On this clonotype: A much larger clone sits a single nucleotide away, making a read error possible. J is TRBJ1-2 and V is TRBV13; tentatively, D is TRBD1 (5 bases). The CDR3 length is 15 residues. Germline V CDR1 and CDR2: PRHDT, FYEKMQ (reference sequence). The CDR3 DNA follows: TGTGCCAGCAGCTTAGTATCTCAGGGACTTATGGGCTGCACCTTC. Its translation: CASSLVSQGLMGCTF.

This chain links TRBV5-5 with TRBJ1-5; no firm D call. This CDR3 spans 15 amino acids. Trimming took 2 bases from V and 4 from J, leaving 13 bases between them. CDR1 and CDR2 from the germline V gene are SGHKS and YYEKEE (reference sequence). CDR3 coding DNA: TGTGCCAGCAGCTTCCTGGTAGCGCCTAATCAGCCCCAGCATTTT. This encodes CASSFLVAPNQPQHF. Full variable domain (rest looked up from reference TRBV5-5 and TRBJ1-5): DAGVTQSPTHLIKTRGQQVTLRCSPISGHKSVSWYQQVLGQGPQFIFQYYEKEERGRGNFPDRFSARQFPNYSSELNVNALLLGDSALYLCASSFLVAPNQPQHFGDGTRLSIL.

This clonotype was picked up many times. V gene TRBV30 combines with J gene TRBJ2-2; unclear D gene. V lost 3 bases and J lost 6, with 8 bases in between. CDR3 length: 12 amino acids. Germline V gives CDR1 GTSNPN, CDR2 SVGIG (reference sequence). The CDR3: CAWRGQAGELFF. CDR3 nucleotide sequence: TGTGCCTGGAGAGGCCAAGCCGGGGAGCTGTTTTTT.

This clonotype was seen repeatedly, ten times or more. V and J are TRBV20-1 and TRBJ2-1, with D uncertain. The germline gives CDR1 DFQATT, CDR2 SNEGSKA (reference sequence). This CDR3 has 15 residues. The V gene lost 7 bases and the J gene lost 8 bases, with 24 bases spanning the gap. In DNA, the CDR3 is TGCAGTGTCAGAACTATCAAGACCCCTATTTATGAGCAGTTCTTC. This translates into CSVRTIKTPIYEQFF.

The chain is built from TRBV28 and TRBJ1-2, with TRBD1 matching over 7 bases. The germline V gene encodes CDR1 MDHEN and CDR2 SYDVKM. The CDR3 is made up of 12 amino acids. V gave up 6 bases and J gave up 2 bases; unmatched junction bases: 0. CDR3 sequence (DNA): TGTGCCAGCAGGGACAGGAACTATGGCTACACCTTC. Translating gives CASRDRNYGYTF.

There are a few counts of this clonotype. CDR3 in DNA: TGCAGTGCACCCCCCGGGACTAGCGGCCAACCAGGTCCTAGGAGCTCCTACAATGAGCAGTTCTTC. Amino acids: CSAPPGTSGQPGPRSSYNEQFF. The chain recombines TRBV20-1 with TRBJ2-1; TRBD2 aligns across 11 bases. V dropped 6 bases and J dropped 0; count of bases not matched to a gene: 25. The CDR3 sequence is 22 residues long. CDR1 and CDR2 from the germline V gene are DFQATT and SNEGSKA (reference sequence).

This clonotype has a count of ten or more. The V gene is TRBV11-2, the J gene TRBJ1-5; D is unclear. V lost 0 bases to trimming and J lost 5 bases, with 5 bases between them. CDR3 length: 13 residues. The germline V gene has CDR1 SGHAT and CDR2 FQNNGV. The chain's CDR3 is CASSLEGYQPQHF. The CDR3 coding sequence is TGTGCCAGCAGCTTAGAAGGATATCAGCCCCAGCATTTT.

This clonotype has a count of ten or more. The chain joins TRBV6-2 or TRBV6-3 to TRBJ2-1, with 8 bases identical to TRBD2. Germline CDR1 is MNHEY and CDR2 is SVGEGT. The CDR3 is 14 residues long. The J segment lost 5 bases and the V segment lost 9 bases, leaving 9 bases of the junction unmatched. The CDR3 loop is CASKSGSYHNEQFF. The CDR3 DNA reads TGTGCCAGTAAGAGCGGGAGTTACCACAATGAGCAGTTCTTC.

This clonotype has only a few counts. V usage is TRBV10-2 and J usage is TRBJ1-3; D remains unclear. Germline assignment: CDR1 WSHSY and CDR2 SAAADI. V lost 7 bases, J lost 1 base, and 11 bases lay in between. CDR3 length: 14 amino acids. The CDR3 region is CASMRNPSGNTIYF. CDR3 sequence (DNA): TGCGCCAGCATGAGAAACCCATCTGGAAACACCATATATTTT.

This clonotype was counted between two and nine times. The chain combines TRBV27 with TRBJ1-5; the D is unclear. CDR3 length equals 16 residues. V was pared by 3 bases and J by 0 bases, with 12 bases between. CDR1 MNHEY and CDR2 SMNVEV come from the germline V gene (reference sequence). CDR3 residues: CASSFSPQSSNQPQHF. CDR3 nucleotides: TGTGCCAGCAGTTTTTCACCACAGAGTAGCAATCAGCCCCAGCATTTT.

This clonotype was detected only a few times. One base away lies a much larger clone, so this may be a sequencing read error. The chain carries TRBV28 and TRBJ2-3, with D unclear. The germline gives CDR1 MDHEN, CDR2 SYDVKM. CDR3 length equals 13 residues. The V end was cut by 6 bases, the J end by 1 base, with 8 bases between. CDR3 protein: CASRRGRTDTQYF. The CDR3 nucleotides read TGTGCCAGCAGACGAGGCCGCACAGATACGCAGTATTTT.

The sample holds a few counts of this clonotype. The chain employs TRBV9 and TRBJ1-6, with D possibly TRBD1 on 6 matching bases. The CDR3 is made up of 14 amino acids. Germline V lookup: CDR1 SGDLS, CDR2 YYNGEE. Trimming shortened V by 3 bases and J by 11 bases, and 15 bases separated the two germline ends. DNA for the CDR3: TGTGCCAGCAGCGGAAGACAGGAGGAGGCACCCCTCCACTTT. It codes for CASSGRQEEAPLHF.

This chain uses TRBV7-2 with TRBJ1-1; TRBD1 might be the D (5 bases). Germline assignment: CDR1 SGHTA and CDR2 FQGNSA. The V and J ends lost 3 bases and 10 bases respectively, with 15 bases between them. This CDR3 spans 13 amino acids. CDR3 sequence: CASSLSGSGGAFF. The CDR3 bases are TGTGCCAGCAGCTTGAGTGGGTCCGGGGGAGCTTTCTTT.

This clonotype was counted many times. This rearrangement joins TRBV20-1 to TRBJ2-7; the D gene is possibly TRBD2 (6 bases). Trimming stripped 1 base from V and 3 bases from J, with 7 bases between. The CDR3 length is 12 residues. The germline V gene encodes CDR1 DFQATT and CDR2 SNEGSKA (reference sequence). CDR3 region: CSARVGGYEQYF. The CDR3 DNA is TGCAGTGCTAGAGTGGGGGGCTACGAGCAGTACTTC.

Ten or more counts support this clonotype. CDR3 DNA: TGTGCCAGCAGCTTAGCCGGTTGGGGGGGGGGCTCCTACGAGCAGTACTTC. Encoded protein: CASSLAGWGGGSYEQYF. The chain uses TRBV7-2 and TRBJ2-7; 7 bases line up with TRBD2. Germline CDR1 is SGHTA and CDR2 is FQGNSA. The CDR3 is 17 amino acids. V was pared by 0 bases and J by 0 bases, with 8 bases of the junction left unmatched.

This clonotype appeared a few times. The chain is built from TRBV27 and TRBJ1-1, with a possible D match to TRBD1 (5 bases). Germline values: CDR1 MNHEY, CDR2 SMNVEV (reference sequence). This CDR3 is built from 12 residues. Trimming removed 3 bases at V and 8 bases at J, with 10 bases between. CDR3 in DNA: TGTGCCAGCAGTTTCAGGGACGGAGAAGCTTTCTTT. This encodes CASSFRDGEAFF.

The J gene is TRBJ2-7, the V gene TRBV7-9, with D unresolved. Trimming removed 3 bases from V and 5 bases from J, with 5 bases in between. The length of the CDR3 is 11 residues. Germline lookup yields CDR1 SEHNR and CDR2 FQNEAQ (reference sequence). The DNA for the CDR3 is TGTGCCAGCAGCTTTCAGGACGAGCAGTACTTC. Its protein is CASSFQDEQYF.

In this sample, this clonotype turned up many times. The rearrangement uses TRBV3-1 and TRBJ2-6; 8 positions agree with TRBD2. The J segment lost 0 bases and the V segment lost 4 bases, leaving 5 bases of the junction unmatched. Looked up from germline, CDR1 is LGHDT and CDR2 is YNNKEL (reference sequence). There are 17 residues in the CDR3. This CDR3 reads CASSRVSGNSGANVLTF. The DNA of the CDR3 is TGTGCCAGCAGCCGAGTTAGCGGGAACTCTGGGGCCAACGTCCTGACTTTC.

This chain joins TRBV3-1 and TRBJ2-5; 8 positions match TRBD2. J lost 4 bases, V lost 6 bases, and 7 bases had no gene match. This CDR3 contains 14 residues. Germline assignment: CDR1 LGHDT and CDR2 YNNKEL (reference sequence). This CDR3 is CASSPSTSGETQYF. The CDR3 DNA reads as TGTGCCAGCAGTCCAAGCACTAGCGGAGAGACCCAGTACTTC.

The chain has TRBV11-1 and TRBJ2-1; 7 bases map to TRBD2. CDR1 SGHAT and CDR2 FQDESV come from the germline V gene (reference sequence). With V trimmed by 1 base and J by 6 bases, 15 bases remained unmatched. The CDR3 length is 18 residues. DNA of the CDR3: TGTGCCAGCAGCTTAGGCCCAGGTAGGGAGGGCAAGGCCAATGAGCAGTTCTTC. It encodes CASSLGPGREGKANEQFF.

This clonotype was seen more than once but under ten times. The V and J genes are TRBV9 and TRBJ2-2; 8 bases align to TRBD2. The CDR3 totals 15 residues. Germline loops: CDR1 SGDLS, CDR2 YYNGEE. The J segment lost 3 bases and the V segment lost 6 bases, leaving 7 bases of the junction unmatched. The CDR3 here is CASTRTSHDTGELFF. DNA of the CDR3: TGTGCCAGCACCAGGACTAGCCATGACACCGGGGAGCTGTTTTTT.

The chain couples TRBV9 to TRBJ2-7, with a possible D match to TRBD2 (5 bases). Germline loops: CDR1 SGDLS, CDR2 YYNGEE. This CDR3 spans 14 amino acids. Trimming left V 0 bases short and J 7 bases short, with 14 bases between. CDR3 region: CASSVDSLWREQYF. The CDR3 DNA sequence: TGTGCCAGCAGCGTAGATTCTCTTTGGAGGGAGCAGTACTTC.

This chain joins TRBV30 and TRBJ2-7, with 10 bases aligning to TRBD1. The CDR3 has 13 amino acids. The trim removed 6 bases at V and 3 bases at J, leaving 5 bases unmatched. Germline V gives CDR1 GTSNPN, CDR2 SVGIG (reference sequence). The CDR3 DNA follows: TGTGCCTGCGGACAGGGGGACTTCTACGAGCAGTACTTC. Encoded protein: CACGQGDFYEQYF.

The CDR3 bases are TGTGCCAGCCTTCGGGGAGGGGATTATGGCTACACCTTC. This gives the protein CASLRGGDYGYTF. The V gene is TRBV12-3 or TRBV12-4, the J gene TRBJ1-2, with D maybe TRBD1 (5 bases). The V gene lost 8 bases and the J gene lost 5 bases, with 15 bases spanning the gap. This CDR3 spans 13 amino acids.

There are a few counts of this clonotype. At one boundary the junction diverges from the germline segment, which might be a read error. The chain has TRBV19 and TRBJ1-2; D is possibly TRBD1 (6 bases). CDR3 size: 15 residues. Germline CDR1 reads LNHDA; CDR2 reads SQIVND (reference sequence). CDR3 loop: CASNPSGGQQGNYAF. In nucleotides, the CDR3 is TGTGCCAGTAACCCCTCCGGGGGACAACAGGGTAACTACGCCTTC.

This clonotype appeared a few times. For the CDR3, the DNA is TGCAGTGCTAGAGCTCAGGGGGTGGGGCCCCAGCATTTT. Its protein product is CSARAQGVGPQHF. The rearrangement joins TRBV20-1 to TRBJ1-5; 7 nucleotides align to TRBD1. CDR3 length: 13 amino acids. V gave up 1 base and J gave up 9 bases; unmatched junction bases: 6. CDR1 is DFQATT, CDR2 SNEGSKA, per germline (reference sequence).

This clonotype has a handful of counts. This chain connects TRBV19 to TRBJ2-1; possibly TRBD1 or TRBD2 for D (8 bases each). V lost 5 bases, J lost 8 bases, and 19 bases lay in between. Germline V lookup: CDR1 LNHDA, CDR2 SQIVND (reference sequence). The CDR3 extends over 15 amino acids. CDR3 bases: TGTGCCAGTAGTGGACAGGGTTCGGGAGGGTATGAGCAGTTCTTC. Amino acids: CASSGQGSGGYEQFF.

This clonotype showed up many times. J is TRBJ2-3 and V is TRBV20-1; D possibly corresponds to TRBD1 (6 bases). Germline assignment: CDR1 DFQATT and CDR2 SNEGSKA (reference sequence). V dropped 6 bases and J dropped 5 bases, with 21 bases sitting between them. This CDR3 spans 15 amino acids. The DNA for the CDR3 is TGCAGTGCCGAAGGGGGAGCAGGGGTGATAGATACGCAGTATTTT. It translates to CSAEGGAGVIDTQYF.

This clonotype was seen ten or more times. The V gene is TRBV6-1, the J gene TRBJ1-1; 7 positions match TRBD1. Germline V gene sequence: CDR1 MNHNS, CDR2 SASEGT. CDR3 length equals 14 residues. V lost 7 bases, J lost 5 bases, and 10 bases stayed unmatched. CDR3 DNA sequence: TGTGCCAGCAACGGCCGGACAGGAGGGACTGAAGCTTTCTTT. This encodes CASNGRTGGTEAFF.